This TCR beta chain was sequenced for a study of blood T cell repertoires in COVID-19. In the study overall: PBMCs, B-cell-depleted T cells, or T cells were the source of the cDNA or gDNA that made up the material.

The method was immunoSEQ multiplex PCR; TCRdb's version includes in-frame clones alone and lacks a portion of them. The sample consists of about 440,000 clones, around 90% of them appearing once. Germline lookup yields CDR1 LNHNV and CDR2 YYDKDF (reference sequence). V gave up 0 bases and J gave up 4 bases; unmatched junction bases: 9. This CDR3 comprises 17 residues. This chain uses TRBV15 with TRBJ2-5; the match to TRBD1 covers 9 bases. Sequenced sample: PBMCs or T cells enriched from blood (not recorded which). The receptor comes from a young man who had recovered from COVID-19. The CDR3 DNA reads TGTGCCACCAGCAGAGATATCGGGACAGGGATATTAGAGACCCAGTACTTC. It specifies CATSRDIGTGILETQYF.